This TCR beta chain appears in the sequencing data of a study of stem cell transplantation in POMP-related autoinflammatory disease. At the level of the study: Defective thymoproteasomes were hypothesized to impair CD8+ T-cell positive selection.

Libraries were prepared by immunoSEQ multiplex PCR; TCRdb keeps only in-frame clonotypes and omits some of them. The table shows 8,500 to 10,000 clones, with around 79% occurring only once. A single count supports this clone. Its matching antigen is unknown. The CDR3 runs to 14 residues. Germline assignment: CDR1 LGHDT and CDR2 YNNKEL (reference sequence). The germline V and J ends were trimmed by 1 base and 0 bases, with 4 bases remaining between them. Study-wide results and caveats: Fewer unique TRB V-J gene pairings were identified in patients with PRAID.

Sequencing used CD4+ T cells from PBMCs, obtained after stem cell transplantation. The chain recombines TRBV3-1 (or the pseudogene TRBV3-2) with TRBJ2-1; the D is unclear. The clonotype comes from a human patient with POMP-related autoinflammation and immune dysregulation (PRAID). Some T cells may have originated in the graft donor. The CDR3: CASSQGRSYNEQFF. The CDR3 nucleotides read TGTGCCAGCAGCCAAGGTCGCTCCTACAATGAGCAGTTCTTC.